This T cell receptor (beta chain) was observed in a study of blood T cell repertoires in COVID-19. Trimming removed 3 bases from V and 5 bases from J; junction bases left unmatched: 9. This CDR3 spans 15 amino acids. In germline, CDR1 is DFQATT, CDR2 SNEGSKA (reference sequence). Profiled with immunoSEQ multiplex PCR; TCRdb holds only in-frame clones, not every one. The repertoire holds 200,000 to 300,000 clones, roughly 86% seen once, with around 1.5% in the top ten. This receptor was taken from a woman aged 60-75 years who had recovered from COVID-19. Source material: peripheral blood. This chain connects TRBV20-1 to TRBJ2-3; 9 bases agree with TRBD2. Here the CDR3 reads CSASRRGGAEDTQYF. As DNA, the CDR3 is TGCAGTGCTAGTCGGCGCGGGGGGGCCGAAGATACGCAGTATTTT.